This TCR beta chain was recorded in a study of blood T cell repertoires in COVID-19. Study details: Sites in the United States, Italy and Spain provided acute and convalescent COVID-19 samples. From T cells, B-cell-depleted T cells, or PBMCs came the material, which was cDNA or gDNA.

The CDR3 contains 11 residues. Per the germline V gene, CDR1 is SGHTA and CDR2 is FQGTGA. V lost 2 bases to trimming and J lost 8 bases, with 6 bases between them. Original methodology: Amplification of reference gene primers was used by the study to estimate nucleated cell counts. Sequenced by immunoSEQ multiplex PCR; TCRdb stores in-frame clones only, minus some. V and J calls and clone size come straight from that table; D and trimming were deduced from the DNA. The top ten hold about 1.9% of the sample, which has over 200,000 clones, more than 75% seen once. The specimen was peripheral blood. The TCR comes from a man aged 35-49 years with active or convalescent COVID-19. The chain recombines TRBV7-3 with TRBJ1-2; D is ambiguous. CDR3: CASSLGHGYTF. CDR3 in DNA: TGTGCCAGCAGCTTAGGGCACGGCTACACCTTC.